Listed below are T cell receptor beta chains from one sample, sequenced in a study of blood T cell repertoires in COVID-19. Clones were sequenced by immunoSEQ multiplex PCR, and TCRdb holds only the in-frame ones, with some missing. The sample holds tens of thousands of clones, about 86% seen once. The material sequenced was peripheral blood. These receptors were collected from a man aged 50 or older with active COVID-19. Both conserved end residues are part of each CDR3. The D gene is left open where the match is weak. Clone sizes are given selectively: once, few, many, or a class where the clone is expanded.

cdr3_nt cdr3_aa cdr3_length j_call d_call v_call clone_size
TGTGCCAGCAGCGATGGGACAGGGGCCTACCGAGCTACAGATACGCAGTATTTT CASSDGTGAYRATDTQYF 18 TRBJ2-3 TRBD1 TRBV7-6 NA
TGCGCCAGCAGTAGCGGGAGCAGGAATGAGCAGTTCTTC CASSSGSRNEQFF 13 TRBJ2-1 TRBD2 TRBV10-1 NA
TGTGCCAGCAGCTCAAGGCTAGCGGGGGGGAATGAGCAGTTCTTC CASSSRLAGGNEQFF 15 TRBJ2-1 TRBD2 TRBV11-2 NA
TGTGCCACCAGCAGATCGGTAGCGGGGAACAATGAGCAGTTCTTC CATSRSVAGNNEQFF 15 TRBJ2-1 TRBD2 TRBV15 NA
TGTGCCAGTCGACGGGTCACCGGGGAGCTGTTTTTT CASRRVTGELFF 12 TRBJ2-2 NA TRBV5-6 few
TGCAGCGTTGACCCAGGGAAGGGAACCCAGTACTTC CSVDPGKGTQYF 12 TRBJ2-5 NA TRBV29-1 few
TGTGCCAGCAGTGAGCACAGGGAGGGATCTGAAGCTTTCTTT CASSEHREGSEAFF 14 TRBJ1-1 NA TRBV25-1 once
TGTGCCTGGTCCGGACTAGCGGGAAAAGCAGGCGGGGAGCTGTTTTTT CAWSGLAGKAGGELFF 16 TRBJ2-2 TRBD2 TRBV30 NA
TGTGCCAGCAGCCTGGCGGGACAGGGATACGAGCAGTACTTC CASSLAGQGYEQYF 14 TRBJ2-7 TRBD1 TRBV5-8 NA
TGTGCCAGCAGTCCGCGACTAGCGGGGGCAGATACGCAGTATTTT CASSPRLAGADTQYF 15 TRBJ2-3 TRBD2 TRBV6-5 NA
TGTGCCAGCAGCCAGAACAGTGGTGGGGCCAACGTCCTGACTTTC CASSQNSGGANVLTF 15 TRBJ2-6 NA TRBV3-1/TRBV3-2 NA
TGTGCCAGTAGTATAGACCGAGGTCTGGCGGGAGGGCCTAATGAGCAGTTCTTC CASSIDRGLAGGPNEQFF 18 TRBJ2-1 TRBD2 TRBV19 NA
TGTGCCAGCTCACCCCGGAGGGCCGCCACAGATACGCAGTATTTT CASSPRRAATDTQYF 15 TRBJ2-3 NA TRBV18 NA
TGTGCCAGCAGCCAACGTCTCGGGACAGCGAACACCGGGGAGCTGTTTTTT CASSQRLGTANTGELFF 17 TRBJ2-2 TRBD1 TRBV4-2 NA
TGTGCCAGCAGTCAATTATTGGGGCGCGATCAGCCCCAGCATTTT CASSQLLGRDQPQHF 15 TRBJ1-5 NA TRBV6-5 NA
TGTGCCAGCAGTGAAGTCGGCGGGACCCCCTCCTACGAGCAGTACTTC CASSEVGGTPSYEQYF 16 TRBJ2-7 NA TRBV6-1 few